A selection of T cell receptor beta chains follows, all from one sample in a study of shared clonotypes between healthy human individuals. Produced via immunoSEQ multiplex PCR; TCRdb's table is partial and in-frame only. This repertoire shows about 2.2 million clones, under 95% found once; its top ten account for under 2%. Sequenced: naive CD8+ T cells from PBMCs. These TCRs come from a man between 18 and 29 years old in good health. Some clones in this sample may be carry-over from other donors' samples. Each CDR3 is given with its conserved first and last residue. Fields, in order: D gene, V gene, clone size, J gene, CDR3 protein, CDR3 DNA. D genes are given only for firm matches. Where a row states a size, it is once, few, many or the class of an expanded clone; other rows omit it.

NA	TRBV28	NA	TRBJ2-5	CASSLPAFETQYF	TGTGCCAGCAGTTTACCTGCGTTTGAGACCCAGTACTTC
NA	TRBV5-4	NA	TRBJ2-7	CASSLAGSPYEQYF	TGTGCCAGCAGCTTGGCAGGGTCGCCCTACGAGCAGTACTTC
NA	TRBV7-8	once	TRBJ2-4	CASSSLRNIQYF	TGTGCCAGCAGCTCACTTCGAAACATTCAGTACTTC
NA	TRBV15	NA	TRBJ2-7	CATSYRLSYEQYF	TGTGCCACCTCATACAGACTCTCCTACGAGCAGTACTTC
TRBD1	TRBV28	NA	TRBJ1-1	CASSFRSGQAIEAFF	TGTGCCAGCAGTTTTAGGTCGGGACAGGCGATAGAAGCTTTCTTT
TRBD1	TRBV4-3	NA	TRBJ2-1	CASSQDLLQGYNEQFF	TGCGCCAGCAGCCAAGATCTGCTACAGGGGTACAATGAGCAGTTCTTC
NA	TRBV7-6	NA	TRBJ2-1	CASSFRAAGIKNEQFF	TGTGCCAGCAGCTTTCGGGCGGCGGGAATTAAGAATGAGCAGTTCTTC
NA	TRBV6-1	NA	TRBJ1-5	CASSDFYNQPQHF	TGTGCCAGCAGTGATTTCTACAATCAGCCCCAGCATTTT
NA	TRBV19	few	TRBJ1-5	CASSIWENQPQHF	TGTGCCAGTAGTATTTGGGAGAATCAGCCCCAGCATTTT
NA	TRBV11-2	NA	TRBJ2-7	CASSLDREEQYF	TGTGCCAGCAGCTTAGATCGGGAAGAGCAGTACTTC
NA	TRBV9	NA	TRBJ2-7	CASSVGSPYEQYF	TGTGCCAGCAGCGTGGGGAGCCCCTACGAGCAGTACTTC
TRBD1	TRBV9	NA	TRBJ1-2	CASSAPTGGGYTF	TGTGCCAGCAGCGCCCCGACAGGGGGAGGCTACACCTTC
NA	TRBV30	few	TRBJ1-1	CAWGTEPGVAFF	TGTGCCTGGGGAACAGAGCCGGGGGTAGCTTTCTTT
NA	TRBV6-5	NA	TRBJ1-2	CASSPRDDEGYGYTF	TGTGCCAGCAGTCCCCGGGACGACGAGGGTTATGGCTACACCTTC
NA	TRBV10-3	NA	TRBJ2-7	CAIAGKYEQYF	TGTGCCATCGCGGGTAAATACGAGCAGTACTTC
NA	TRBV2	NA	TRBJ2-7	CASSERGSSSYEQYF	TGTGCCAGCAGTGAAAGGGGGAGTTCGTCGTACGAGCAGTACTTC
TRBD2	TRBV7-9	NA	TRBJ2-1	CASSPTGTSGRGEQFF	TGTGCCAGCAGCCCTACCGGGACTAGCGGGAGAGGGGAGCAGTTCTTC
TRBD2	TRBV5-1	NA	TRBJ2-1	CASSLAYGTSGSNEQFF	TGCGCCAGCAGCTTGGCCTACGGGACTAGCGGGAGCAATGAGCAGTTCTTC
NA	TRBV9	NA	TRBJ2-3	CASSVGDSSADTQYF	TGTGCCAGCAGCGTAGGGGACTCCTCCGCAGATACGCAGTATTTT
TRBD1	TRBV28	NA	TRBJ2-7	CASSPGTGVGEQYF	TGTGCCAGCAGTCCCGGGACAGGGGTGGGAGAGCAGTACTTC
NA	TRBV4-1	NA	TRBJ1-1	CASSQVARLTGRNTEAFF	TGCGCCAGCAGCCAAGTAGCTCGTCTGACAGGACGGAACACTGAAGCTTTCTTT
NA	TRBV4-1	once	TRBJ1-1	CASSHPGTVTEAFF	TGCGCCAGCAGCCACCCCGGGACGGTCACTGAAGCTTTCTTT
NA	TRBV28	NA	TRBJ2-7	CASSSGLYEQYF	TGTGCCAGCAGTTCGGGACTTTACGAGCAGTACTTC
NA	TRBV30	NA	TRBJ1-3	CAWGRTSGNTIYF	TGTGCCTGGGGCCGGACTTCTGGAAACACCATATATTTT
NA	TRBV7-9	NA	TRBJ1-1	CASSPPGRTNTEAFF	TGTGCCAGCAGCCCCCCCGGACGGACGAACACTGAAGCTTTCTTT
NA	TRBV5-1	NA	TRBJ1-5	CASSLWALGGNQPQHF	TGCGCCAGCAGCTTGTGGGCCCTTGGGGGCAATCAGCCCCAGCATTTT
NA	TRBV19	few	TRBJ2-1	CASSIVRDVEIHEQFF	TGTGCCAGTAGTATAGTCCGGGACGTAGAGATCCATGAGCAGTTCTTC
TRBD2	TRBV27	NA	TRBJ2-5	CASSLTGTSGAPKETQYF	TGTGCCAGCAGTTTAACTGGGACTAGCGGGGCCCCCAAAGAGACCCAGTACTTC
TRBD2	TRBV9	NA	TRBJ2-1	CASSVGDYPLYEQFF	TGTGCCAGCAGCGTAGGGGACTACCCTCTGTATGAGCAGTTCTTC
NA	TRBV7-8	NA	TRBJ2-7	CASSSSGGSYEQYF	TGTGCCAGCAGCTCGTCTGGGGGATCCTACGAGCAGTACTTC
NA	TRBV18	NA	TRBJ2-7	CASSPPLGFEEQYF	TGTGCCAGCTCACCACCGTTGGGGTTTGAAGAGCAGTACTTC
NA	TRBV28	NA	TRBJ2-1	CASTPRGYNEQFF	TGTGCCAGCACCCCCCGGGGATACAATGAGCAGTTCTTC
NA	TRBV27	NA	TRBJ2-7	CASSSTPVPRVGYF	TGTGCCAGCAGTTCCACCCCCGTCCCTAGAGTTGGGTACTTC
NA	TRBV21-1	NA	TRBJ2-7	CASSKLRGGRWFEQYF	TGTGCCAGCAGCAAACTAAGGGGCGGGAGGTGGTTCGAGCAGTACTTC
NA	TRBV6-1	NA	TRBJ1-2	CASSEGRLVGGYTF	TGTGCCAGCAGTGAAGGTCGGCTCGTTGGGGGCTACACCTTC